In its sample, the clone carrying this TCR beta chain was seen many times. Its antigen is unidentified. This specimen comes from a study of T cells in Graves' hyperthyroidism and ophthalmopathy. Deletions cut 6 bases from V and 14 bases from J, with 20 bases between. This CDR3 contains 13 residues. CDR1 is MDHEN, CDR2 SYDVKM, per germline. RNA transcripts provided the source from which TCR beta CDR3 regions were amplified. The HTBI primer set was used in a first-round RT-PCR of the TCR CDR3. TCRdb reanalysed the multiplex PCR reads using MiXCR and keeps one entry per CDR3 protein. The table has 550,000 to 650,000 distinct CDR3 sequences, approximately 15% seen once. Overall study findings and caveats: Prediction of ophthalmopathy progression came a median 6.5 months pre-onset.

The sequenced material came from blood. The V and J genes are TRBV28 and TRBJ2-1; D is perhaps TRBD2 (6 bases). This sequence was found in a woman in her forties with Graves' hyperthyroidism. DNA for the CDR3: TGTGCCAGCAGCCGGTTCGGACTACTAGGCGAGTTCTTC. Translation gives CASSRFGLLGEFF.